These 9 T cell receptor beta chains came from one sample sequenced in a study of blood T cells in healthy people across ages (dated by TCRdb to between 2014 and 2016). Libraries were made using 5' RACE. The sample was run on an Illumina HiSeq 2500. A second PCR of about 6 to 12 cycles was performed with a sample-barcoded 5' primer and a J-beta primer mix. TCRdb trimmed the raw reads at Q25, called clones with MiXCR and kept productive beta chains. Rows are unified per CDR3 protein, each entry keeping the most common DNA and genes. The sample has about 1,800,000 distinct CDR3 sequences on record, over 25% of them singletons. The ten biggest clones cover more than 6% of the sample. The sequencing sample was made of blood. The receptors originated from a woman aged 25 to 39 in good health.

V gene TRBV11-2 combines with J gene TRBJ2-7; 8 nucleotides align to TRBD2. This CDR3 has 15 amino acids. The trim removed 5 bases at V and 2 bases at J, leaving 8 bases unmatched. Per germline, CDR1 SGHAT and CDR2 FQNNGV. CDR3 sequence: CASSGRTSPTYEQYF. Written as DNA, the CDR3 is TGTGCCAGCAGCGGGAGGACTAGCCCGACCTACGAGCAGTACTTC.

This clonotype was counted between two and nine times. The CDR3 protein is CASSFQQGTGANVLTF. The CDR3 DNA is TGCGCCAGCAGCTTTCAGCAAGGGACTGGGGCCAACGTCCTGACTTTC. The V gene is TRBV5-1, the J gene TRBJ2-6; D is unclear. The CDR3 length is 16 residues. The germline CDR1 and CDR2 sequences are SGHRS and YFSETQ. Trimming took off 2 bases at V and 2 bases at J, with 11 bases between the two ends.

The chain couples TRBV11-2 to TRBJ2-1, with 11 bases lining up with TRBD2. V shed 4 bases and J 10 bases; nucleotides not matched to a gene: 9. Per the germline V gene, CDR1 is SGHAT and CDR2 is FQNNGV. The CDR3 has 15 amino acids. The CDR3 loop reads CASSSELAGVGEQFF. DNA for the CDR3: TGTGCCAGCAGCTCCGAACTAGCGGGAGTAGGAGAGCAGTTCTTC.

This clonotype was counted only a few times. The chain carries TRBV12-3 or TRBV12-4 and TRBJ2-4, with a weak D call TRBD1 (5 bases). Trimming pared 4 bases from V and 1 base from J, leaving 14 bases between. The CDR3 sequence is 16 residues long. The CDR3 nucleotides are TGTGCCAGCAGTTGGGGCAACCTGCGTGCCAAAAACATTCAGTACTTC. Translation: CASSWGNLRAKNIQYF.

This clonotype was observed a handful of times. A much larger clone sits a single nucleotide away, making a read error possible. The CDR3 sequence: CASNQRLAKNIQYF. CDR3 coding DNA: TGCGCCAGCAACCAAAGGCTAGCCAAAAACATTCAGTACTTC. The rearrangement joins TRBV4-3 to TRBJ2-4; no firm D call. Germline-derived CDR1 and CDR2 are LGHNA and YSLEER. This CDR3 has 14 amino acids.

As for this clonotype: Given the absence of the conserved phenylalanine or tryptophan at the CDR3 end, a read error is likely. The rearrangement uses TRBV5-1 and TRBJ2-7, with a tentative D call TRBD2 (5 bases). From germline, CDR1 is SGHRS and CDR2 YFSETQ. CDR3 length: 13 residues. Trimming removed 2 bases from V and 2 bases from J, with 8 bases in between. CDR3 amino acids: CASSFSGPYEQYL. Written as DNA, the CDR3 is TGCGCCAGCAGCTTCAGCGGACCCTACGAGCAGTACTTA.

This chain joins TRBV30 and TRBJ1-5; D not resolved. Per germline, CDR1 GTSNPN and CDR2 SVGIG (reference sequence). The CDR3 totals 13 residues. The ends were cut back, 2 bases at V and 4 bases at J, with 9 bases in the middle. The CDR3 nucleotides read TGTGCCTGGAGTAGGACTGGTAATCAGCCCCAGCATTTT. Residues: CAWSRTGNQPQHF. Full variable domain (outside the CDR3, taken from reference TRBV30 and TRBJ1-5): SQTIHQWPATLVQPVGSPLSLECTVEGTSNPNLYWYRQAAGRGLQLLFYSVGIGQISSEVPQNLSASRPQDRQFILSSKKLLLSDSGFYLCAWSRTGNQPQHFGDGTRLSIL.

DNA of the CDR3: TGCAGCGACTACACGGAAGGGAACACTGAAGCTTTCTTT. As protein: CSDYTEGNTEAFF. V usage is TRBV29-1 and J usage is TRBJ1-1; D call uncertain. V was trimmed by 7 bases and J by 1 base, leaving 13 bases between them. The germline V gene has CDR1 SQVTM and CDR2 ANQGSEA. The CDR3 has 13 residues.

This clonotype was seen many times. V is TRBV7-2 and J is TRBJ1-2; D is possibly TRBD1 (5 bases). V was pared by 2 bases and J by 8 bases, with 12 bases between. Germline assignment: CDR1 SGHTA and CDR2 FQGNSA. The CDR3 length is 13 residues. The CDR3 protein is CASSLRGDGGYTF. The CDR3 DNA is TGTGCCAGCAGCTTAAGGGGCGACGGCGGCTACACCTTC.